Presented here are 10 T cell receptor beta chains from one specimen sequenced in a study of cytomegalovirus exposure and HLA in healthy donors (dated by TCRdb to 2016 to 2017). Library generation was performed with the immunoSEQ multiplex PCR assay. For the multiplex PCR, a mixture combining 60 forward primers for TCR Vbeta segments and 13 reverse primers for TCR Jbeta segments was used. Imported from immuneACCESS, the table was reduced by TCRdb to in-frame sequences with V and J called. These copies leave out some clones; in studies compared against another copy, an unresolved V gene accounts for under half, and the cause of the remainder is not known. The table kept for this sample lists about 130,000 clones. Over 1.5% of the sample comes from the top ten. Sequencing used PBMCs. These receptors came from a young man in good health and CMV-seronegative.

The rearrangement links TRBV5-5 to TRBJ1-6; D gene unclear. This CDR3 is 15 amino acids long. Between the trimmed V and J ends, which lost 0 bases and 8 bases, there was a span of 12 bases. Per germline, CDR1 SGHKS and CDR2 YYEKEE (reference sequence). CDR3 region: CASSLGQNPYSPLHF. CDR3 nucleotide sequence: TGTGCCAGCAGCTTGGGGCAGAACCCCTATTCACCCCTCCACTTT.

The V and J genes are TRBV4-1 and TRBJ2-3; TRBD2 aligns across 9 bases. The V gene's germline CDR1 is MGHRA and CDR2 YSYEKL. This CDR3 has 16 amino acids. V dropped 0 bases and J dropped 6; count of bases not matched to a gene: 7. As DNA, the CDR3 is TGCGCCAGCAGCCAAGAGGGACTAGCCTTGAGGGATACGCAGTATTTT. Translated, it gives CASSQEGLALRDTQYF.

V and J are TRBV19 and TRBJ2-7; 10 bases are a match to TRBD1. J was trimmed by 6 bases and V by 3 bases; bases with no gene match: 5. In germline, CDR1 is LNHDA, CDR2 SQIVND (reference sequence). CDR3 length equals 14 residues. In nucleotides, the CDR3 is TGTGCCAGTAGTATTGGGACAGGGGTCTTCGAGCAGTACTTC. It encodes CASSIGTGVFEQYF.

The chain is built from TRBV6-6 and TRBJ1-1; tentative D call: TRBD1 (5 bases). This CDR3 has 14 amino acids. Germline CDR1 is MNHNY and CDR2 is SVGAGI (reference sequence). Trimming stripped 3 bases from V and 3 bases from J, with 11 bases between. The CDR3 DNA is TGTGCCAGCAGTTATCTTGGAGGGGACACTGAAGCTTTCTTT. It is translated as CASSYLGGDTEAFF.

The chain is built from TRBV14 and TRBJ2-1, with a possible D match to TRBD2 (5 bases). The V end lost 4 bases, the J end lost 8 bases, and 15 bases lay between the germline ends. Looked up from germline, CDR1 is SGHDN and CDR2 is FVKESK. CDR3 size: 14 residues. The DNA for the CDR3 is TGTGCCAGCAGCCGGGAAGAGGACTTCGATGAGCAGTTCTTC. This sequence encodes CASSREEDFDEQFF. Looking up the rest from reference TRBV14 and TRBJ2-1 gives the full variable domain: EAGVTQFPSHSVIEKGQTVTLRCDPISGHDNLYWYRRVMGKEIKFLLHFVKESKQDESGMPNNRFLAERTGGTYSTLKVQPAELEDSGVYFCASSREEDFDEQFFGPGTRLTVL.

The genes are TRBV7-2 and TRBJ2-3; 13 bases are a match to TRBD2. The CDR3 has 17 amino acids. V dropped 3 bases and J dropped 2; count of bases not matched to a gene: 5. Germline values: CDR1 SGHTA, CDR2 FQGNSA. The CDR3 coding sequence is TGTGCCAGCAGCTTTACTAGCGGGGGGGTCTACACAGATACGCAGTATTTT. This encodes CASSFTSGGVYTDTQYF. Combining the CDR3 with reference TRBV7-2 and TRBJ2-3 gives the whole variable domain GAGVSQSPSNKVTEKGKDVELRCDPISGHTALYWYRQSLGQGLEFLIYFQGNSAPDKSGLPSDRFSAERTGGSVSTLTIQRTQQEDSAVYLCASSFTSGGVYTDTQYFGPGTRLTVL.

The chain combines TRBV28 with TRBJ2-3; D not certain. Germline-derived CDR1 and CDR2 are MDHEN and SYDVKM. The CDR3 is 12 residues long. Between the trimmed V and J ends, which lost 3 bases and 5 bases, there was a span of 6 bases. CDR3 loop: CASSLWRDTQYF. CDR3 nucleotide sequence: TGTGCCAGCAGTTTGTGGAGAGATACGCAGTATTTT.

CDR3 bases: TGTGCCAGCAGCCCAGCGGGAGGGCTCTACGAGCAGTACTTC. As protein: CASSPAGGLYEQYF. This rearrangement joins TRBV14 to TRBJ2-7, with TRBD2 matching 10 bases. Per germline, CDR1 SGHDN and CDR2 FVKESK. Trimming removed 4 bases from V and 3 bases from J; junction bases left unmatched: 3. CDR3 length equals 14 residues.

The chain uses TRBV19 and TRBJ1-2, with 9 bases lining up with TRBD1. The V and J ends lost 6 bases and 1 base, in that order; junction bases with no gene match: 6. The CDR3 runs 15 residues. Germline V gene lookup returns CDR1 LNHDA and CDR2 SQIVND (reference sequence). CDR3 residues: CASSAGTGNNYGYTF. CDR3 DNA: TGTGCCAGTAGCGCAGGGACAGGGAATAACTATGGCTACACCTTC.

The rearrangement links TRBV7-2 to TRBJ2-2; D is undetermined. The CDR3 is made up of 14 amino acids. Trimming took off 0 bases at V and 6 bases at J, with 8 bases between the two ends. The germline CDR1 and CDR2 sequences are SGHTA and FQGNSA. The DNA of the CDR3 is TGTGCCAGCAGCTTAGCCAGTTTCCCCGGGGAGCTGTTTTTT. Its translation: CASSLASFPGELFF.